Listed here are 21 T cell receptor beta chains from one sample, sequenced in a study of cytomegalovirus exposure and HLA in healthy donors. PCR amplification relied on 60 Vbeta primers (plus 13 Jbeta primers). Profiled with immunoSEQ multiplex PCR; TCRdb holds only in-frame clones, not every one. Of over 120,000 clones detected, 75% to 90% appear once; the ten largest clones hold less than 3%. Sample: PBMCs. The source of these receptors is a woman aged 25 to 39 in good health and CMV-seronegative.

The chain recombines TRBV30 with TRBJ1-2, with D uncertain. CDR1 and CDR2 (germline): GTSNPN, SVGIG (reference sequence). The CDR3 has 13 amino acids. Trimming cost V 1 base and J 6 bases, with 12 bases left between them. The CDR3 loop is CAWSARRGDGYTF. In DNA, the CDR3 is TGTGCCTGGAGTGCACGACGCGGAGATGGCTACACCTTC.

V and J are TRBV19 and TRBJ2-7; 11 positions match TRBD1. Germline assignment: CDR1 LNHDA and CDR2 SQIVND (reference sequence). V shed 6 bases and J 6 bases; nucleotides not matched to a gene: 7. The CDR3 spans 14 residues. The CDR3 loop reads CASRGTGGIGEQYF. CDR3 DNA sequence: TGTGCCAGTAGGGGGACAGGGGGTATTGGCGAGCAGTACTTC.

The genes are TRBV7-6 and TRBJ1-4; D uncertain. Germline V gene sequence: CDR1 SGHVS, CDR2 FNYEAQ. V was clipped by 2 bases and J by 8 bases, with 9 bases between them. The CDR3 is made up of 13 amino acids. CDR3 region: CASSLYTGEKLFF. The DNA of the CDR3 is TGTGCCAGCAGCTTATATACGGGAGAAAAACTGTTTTTT.

The rearrangement links TRBV28 to TRBJ1-6, with D uncertain. The V end was cut by 7 bases, the J end by 0 bases, with 10 bases between. Germline lookup yields CDR1 MDHEN and CDR2 SYDVKM. The CDR3 has 15 residues. This CDR3 reads CASTLGDSYNSPLHF. The DNA of the CDR3 is TGTGCCAGCACCCTGGGAGACTCCTATAATTCACCCCTCCACTTT.

This rearrangement joins TRBV5-4 to TRBJ2-5; TRBD2 aligns across 10 bases. The CDR3 totals 15 residues. Germline V gene sequence: CDR1 SGHNT, CDR2 YYREEE (reference sequence). The ends lost 0 bases at V and 6 bases at J; junction bases unmatched: 5. CDR3 sequence reads: CASSLDSGGAKTQYF. CDR3 sequence (DNA): TGTGCCAGCAGCTTGGACAGCGGGGGGGCTAAGACCCAGTACTTC.

The V and J genes are TRBV7-9 and TRBJ2-7; D gene unclear. V was clipped by 5 bases and J by 5 bases, with 16 bases between them. The germline gives CDR1 SEHNR, CDR2 FQNEAQ (reference sequence). The CDR3 has 14 residues. The CDR3 sequence is CASSQATSPHEQYF. CDR3 in DNA: TGTGCCAGCAGCCAAGCGACCAGCCCCCACGAGCAGTACTTC.

The V call is TRBV2, the J call TRBJ2-5, with TRBD2 identical over 11 bases. The better agreement between TRBJ2-7 and the DNA end casts doubt on the J call. The germline CDR1 and CDR2 sequences are SNHLY and FYNNEI. The CDR3 covers 13 residues. DNA of the CDR3: TGTGCCAGCAGCGGACTAGCGGGTCACGAGCAGTACTTC. Amino acid sequence: CASSGLAGHEQYF.

The genes are TRBV5-1 and TRBJ2-5; 9 positions match TRBD1. Germline trimming cut 7 bases from V and 5 bases from J; bases unmatched to any gene: 9. Per the germline V gene, CDR1 is SGHRS and CDR2 is YFSETQ. CDR3 length: 14 amino acids. CDR3 amino acids: CASSQGARQETQYF. The CDR3 nucleotides are TGCGCCAGCTCACAGGGGGCGCGTCAGGAGACCCAGTACTTC.

As to this clone: Mismatch with germline at one junction end may stem from a read error. The V gene is TRBV30, the J gene TRBJ2-3, with 7 bases aligning to TRBD1. The CDR3 is made up of 12 amino acids. CDR1 GTSNPN and CDR2 SVGIG come from the germline V gene (reference sequence). For the CDR3, the DNA is TGTGCCTGGAGTTCACCCTGGACAGGACCCGGTTTT. Its translation: CAWSSPWTGPGF. Based on the CDR3 plus reference TRBV30 and TRBJ2-3, the full variable domain is SQTIHQWPATLVQPVGSPLSLECTVEGTSNPNLYWYRQAAGRGLQLLFYSVGIGQISSEVPQNLSASRPQDRQFILSSKKLLLSDSGFYLCAWSSPWTGPGFGPGTRLTVL.

This clone showed up just a few times. V gene TRBV10-3 combines with J gene TRBJ1-1, with D perhaps matching TRBD1 (5 bases). The germline V gene encodes CDR1 ENHRY and CDR2 SYGVKD. This CDR3 has 15 amino acids. The V end was cut by 1 base, the J end by 0 bases, with 9 bases between. For the CDR3, the DNA is TGTGCCATCAGTGAGTTTGACAGTGTGAACACTGAAGCTTTCTTT. Translated, it gives CAISEFDSVNTEAFF.

This clone occurred many times. This chain uses TRBV7-9 with TRBJ2-1; a weak D match, TRBD1 (6 bases). This CDR3 spans 15 amino acids. V lost 5 bases and J 4 bases, leaving 15 bases between the germline ends. Germline CDR1 reads SEHNR; CDR2 reads FQNEAQ (reference sequence). In DNA, the CDR3 is TGTGCCAGCAGCCCCCGGGACACTGAATACAATGAGCAGTTCTTC. Encoded protein: CASSPRDTEYNEQFF.

The chain is built from TRBV7-8 and TRBJ1-1; TRBD1 might be the D (6 bases). The germline CDR1 and CDR2 sequences are SGHVS and FQNEAQ. The CDR3 is 13 amino acids. Trimming took 5 bases from V and 5 from J, leaving 12 bases between them. Here the CDR3 DNA reads TGTGCCAGCAGCCTTCAGGGGCAGACTGAAGCTTTCTTT. Encoded protein: CASSLQGQTEAFF.

V usage is TRBV7-9 and J usage is TRBJ2-5, with a tentative D call TRBD1 (5 bases). TRBJ2-7 matches the DNA end more closely, so the J call is doubtful. From germline, CDR1 is SEHNR and CDR2 FQNEAQ (reference sequence). CDR3 length equals 14 residues. The CDR3 spells CASSSYIRAYEQYF. For the CDR3, the DNA is TGTGCCAGCAGCTCCTATATCAGGGCCTACGAGCAGTACTTC.

V usage is TRBV4-1 and J usage is TRBJ2-7; tentatively, D is TRBD1 (5 bases). The germline V gene has CDR1 MGHRA and CDR2 YSYEKL. This CDR3 contains 15 residues. The ends were cut back, 1 base at V and 0 bases at J, with 10 bases in the middle. The CDR3 loop reads CASSQATDFSYEQYF. CDR3 in DNA: TGCGCCAGCAGCCAAGCGACAGATTTCTCCTACGAGCAGTACTTC.

This clone was seen more than once but under ten times. The chain employs TRBV5-1 and TRBJ2-7; 7 nucleotides align to TRBD1. CDR1 is SGHRS, CDR2 YFSETQ, per germline. The V gene end was trimmed by 3 bases and the J gene end by 6 bases; junction bases not matched to a gene: 3. The CDR3 consists of 12 residues. The CDR3 sequence is CASSYDRAEQYF. In nucleotides, the CDR3 is TGCGCCAGCAGCTATGACAGGGCCGAGCAGTACTTC.

V usage is TRBV7-6 and J usage is TRBJ2-2; TRBD2 aligns across 11 bases. The V gene's germline CDR1 is SGHVS and CDR2 FNYEAQ. V lost 5 bases, J lost 1 base, and 3 bases stayed unmatched. The length of the CDR3 is 16 residues. CDR3 DNA sequence: TGTGCCAGCAGCCCCGGACTAGCGGGGAACACCGGGGAGCTGTTTTTT. Protein sequence: CASSPGLAGNTGELFF.

DNA of the CDR3: TGTGCCAGCAGCCCCGGACAGGGGGCATCAGAGACCCAGTACTTC. This sequence encodes CASSPGQGASETQYF. This chain links TRBV6-5 with TRBJ2-5, with 11 positions matching TRBD1. Looked up from germline, CDR1 is MNHEY and CDR2 is SVGAGI. J was trimmed by 4 bases and V by 6 bases; bases with no gene match: 7. This CDR3 region has 15 residues.

This chain connects TRBV7-8 to TRBJ2-5, with TRBD1 matching over 10 bases. This CDR3 region has 15 residues. V gave up 5 bases and J gave up 5 bases; unmatched junction bases: 8. Germline CDR1 reads SGHVS; CDR2 reads FQNEAQ. CDR3 coding DNA: TGTGCCAGCAGCCGATCTGGACAGGGGGGGGAGACCCAGTACTTC. It translates to CASSRSGQGGETQYF.

The chain joins TRBV11-2 to TRBJ1-4, with TRBD1 identical over 7 bases. CDR3 length equals 14 residues. V lost 5 bases and J lost 8; bases outside the gene matches: 8. Germline V gene lookup returns CDR1 SGHAT and CDR2 FQNNGV. The CDR3 loop is CASSKGTEDEKLFF. CDR3 nucleotides: TGTGCCAGCAGCAAAGGGACAGAAGACGAAAAACTGTTTTTT.

The rearrangement joins TRBV10-3 to TRBJ2-1; 7 bases are shared with TRBD1. After removal of 10 bases from V and 9 bases from J, the junction contained 15 bases not matched to a gene. Germline V gene data show CDR1 as ENHRY and CDR2 as SYGVKD. The CDR3 runs to 14 residues. CDR3 region: CATIKTGQLREQFF. The CDR3 region has the DNA TGTGCCACCATCAAGACAGGGCAATTACGTGAGCAGTTCTTC.

This chain uses TRBV19 with TRBJ2-1; TRBD2 matches 9 bases. CDR1 is LNHDA and CDR2 is SQIVND in the germline V gene (reference sequence). V shed 7 bases and J 10 bases; nucleotides not matched to a gene: 14. CDR3 length equals 15 residues. For the CDR3, the DNA is TGTGCCAGTAAGTGGAGTAGCGGGAGATCGGGGGAGCAGTTCTTC. It encodes CASKWSSGRSGEQFF.